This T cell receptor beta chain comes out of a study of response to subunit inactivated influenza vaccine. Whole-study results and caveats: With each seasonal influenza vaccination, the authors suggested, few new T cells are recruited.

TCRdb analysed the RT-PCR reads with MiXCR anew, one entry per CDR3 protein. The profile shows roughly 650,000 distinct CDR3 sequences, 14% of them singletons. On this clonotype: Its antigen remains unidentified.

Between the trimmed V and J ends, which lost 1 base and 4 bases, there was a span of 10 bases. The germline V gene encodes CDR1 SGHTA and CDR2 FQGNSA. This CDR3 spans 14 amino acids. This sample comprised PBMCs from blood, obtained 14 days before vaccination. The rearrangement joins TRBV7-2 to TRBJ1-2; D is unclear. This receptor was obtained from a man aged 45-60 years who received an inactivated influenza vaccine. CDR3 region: CASSLGKEIYGYTF. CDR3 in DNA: TGTGCCAGCAGCTTAGGCAAGGAAATCTATGGCTACACCTTC.